Sequencing of this T cell receptor (beta chain) was carried out in a study of cytomegalovirus exposure and HLA in healthy donors (TCRdb year 2017). Regarding the study in general: According to an earlier analysis of 450 to 650 of the donors, some 170 million T cells yielded roughly 110 million unique TCR beta sequences and 250 to 350 Gb of sequence data. The aim of the study was to test whether cataloging public T cell receptors could identify signatures of past pathogen exposure. Every discovery cohort repertoire had been produced on one sequencing platform. To predict cytomegalovirus infection status, the study combined high-throughput TCR immunosequencing, statistical association of individual TCRs with disease status, and machine learning. Using immunosequencing, the study profiled T cell repertoires from 666 subjects and related those repertoires to cytomegalovirus serostatus. Several DR-DQ haplotypes were treated as single units for association and clustering because of strong linkage in the cohort. A later analysis re-examined previously published TCR beta repertoires from 600 to 700 donors and added high-resolution HLA genotyping to investigate patterns of TCR occurrence. Around 300 gigabases of sequencing data and roughly 90 million unique TCR sequences were included in an early release covering about 600 HLA-typed donors. A separate validation cohort of about 110 different subjects was used in addition to the roughly 620-subject first cohort. An earlier analysis of around 540 of the donors applied high-throughput TCR beta sequencing to assess whether each TCR beta V gene segment acted as functional or pseudogenic. Alongside the repertoire data, information on donor age, sex, ethnicity and CMV serostatus was compiled. Of the 300 to 500 genotyped donors, less than 85% were placed in the genetic ancestry cluster associated with self-reported Caucasian donors. The number of typed donors differed by locus: roughly 620-630 for A, B, C, DRB1 and DQB1; approximately 540 for DQA1; 606 for DPA1; and 400 to 480 for DPB1. The later analysis used no new phenotypic data to find candidate immune exposures, relying instead on TCR beta sequences and their occurrence across donors. In a later genetic analysis, genome-wide SNP genotypes for about 65% of the roughly 700 donors were used, and that subset was treated as a discovery cohort. Both class I and class II loci were covered by HLA typing, at four-digit resolution. Across some 400 genotyped donors of the cohort, an average of roughly 200,000 unique TCR beta nucleotide sequences per donor were sequenced, and roughly 18% of those sequences were non-productive.

Libraries were constructed by the immunoSEQ multiplex PCR assay. The multiplex PCR relied on a mix of 60 forward primers for TCR Vbeta segments and 13 reverse primers for TCR Jbeta segments. The CDR3 region of rearranged TCR beta genes was amplified from genomic DNA by a multiplex PCR assay. The Illumina HiSeq System was used to sequence the amplified TCR beta libraries as 87-base-pair reads. The original methods were these. Across the 700 or so repertoires, a later analysis counted some 80 million unique TCR beta chains, 9 million to 14 million of which were shared by at least two donors. To remove PCR and sequencing errors, raw reads were error-corrected and collapsed into unique sequences using a nearest-neighbor algorithm that merged closely related sequences. V, D and J gene segments were assigned by aligning CDR3 sequences to IMGT reference sequences. Each retained sequence needed at least a six-nucleotide match to both a V gene segment and a J gene segment. Rearrangements were classified as productive when the CDR3 lacked stop codons and remained in frame with V and J, and all other rearrangements were classified as non-productive. CDR3 was defined by IMGT convention, running from the second conserved V-encoded cysteine to the conserved J-encoded phenylalanine. The earlier analysis of about 640 of the donors excluded any sequence lacking an unambiguous match to a single V gene segment. An earlier analysis of over 450 of the donors classified V segments as functional when productive rearrangements were above 56.7% and as segregating when the standard deviation between donors was above 5%. A statistical classification framework was built for diagnosing cytomegalovirus status from the catalog of TCR beta chain sequences. In a later analysis, V and J genes were assigned by comparing TCR nucleotide sequences against IMGT/GENE-DB human TR gene sequences. Using the TCRdist pipeline, a later analysis assigned CDR3 sequences along with most-parsimonious VDJ recombination scenarios. In a later analysis, each TCR beta chain was defined by its CDR3 amino acid sequence together with its V-gene family, and reads without a unique V-gene family were excluded. To address suspected cross-contamination and a sequencing artifact, a later analysis removed under 600 highly shared, low-generation-probability nucleotide sequences. For each public chain, a later analysis derived a clonal expansion index from normalized ranks of inferred template counts within each repertoire. In a later analysis, generation probabilities were computed using a VDJ recombination model fitted to out-of-frame rearrangements, and the results were checked against IGoR. Hypergeometric tests were used in a later analysis to score TCR-TCR, TCR-HLA and TCR-CMV co-occurrence, with a repertoire-size bias correction applied to the TCR pairs. A later analysis estimated false discovery rates by permuting HLA or CMV assignments 20 times. A later analysis grouped co-occurring TCRs with DBSCAN, adding TCRdist sequence similarity when clustering within HLA-allele-positive subsets. Repertoires with fewer than 30,000 or more than 120,000 public chains were left out of co-occurrence clustering, as were a few repertoires with anomalous nucleotide sharing. This immuneACCESS table, as held by TCRdb, lists in-frame sequences with V and J called but not all clones. Of the missing ones, under half trace to an unresolved V gene in checked studies; the others have no known cause. From that table come the V and J calls and clone size; the DNA was used to work out D and trimming. A total of 140,000 to 150,000 clones appear in this sample, almost 85% of them only once. Roughly 9.7% of the sample rests with the top ten.

The full study reports these points: Correlated functional status among segregating V segments might reflect linkage disequilibrium, but an unknown experimental factor could not be ruled out. In a later analysis, TCR association rates were found to vary across HLA loci, with the most associated TCRs seen for DRB1 alleles and the fewest for HLA-C alleles. The sequencing pipeline was judged likely to have produced a cluster of highly shared sequence variants as a technical artifact. A further reported finding was that TCR beta sequences accurately predicted the HLA-A and HLA-B alleles for most subjects in the first cohort. A total of about 180 TCR beta chains were listed by the study as associated with cytomegalovirus. Presence/absence analyses assumed roughly uniform sequencing depth across donors, an assumption that may not hold. When HLA alleles, especially DR and DQ, strongly co-occurred, attributing TCR associations to individual alleles was difficult. Immune exposure information for the cohort was limited to CMV serostatus. Because some donors lacked HLA typing at each locus, the association tests relied only on the typed subset. Specific HLA alleles were associated with some 15,000 TCR beta sequences at a false discovery rate of 0.05 in a later analysis. An earlier analysis of 587 of the donors showed that most TCR beta V segments appeared in productive rearrangements either about 90% or about 30% of the time, which broadly matched IMGT annotations. An association between a missense DCLRE1C variant and V-gene and J-gene trimming of TCR beta chains was found in a later genetic analysis and replicated in an independent cohort. According to a later analysis, most CMV-associated TCR beta chains appeared to be HLA-restricted, and the HLA associations seemed to be driven largely by CMV exposure. Around 16 rarely observed V segments, including chromosome 9 orphons, were excluded from the earlier analysis of several hundred of the donors because counts were too low. It was suggested by the authors that the approach could potentially be generalized to other disease states and immunological phenotypes. In a later analysis, HLA-associated TCR beta chains were found to be more clonally expanded and to have lower generation probabilities than equally common non-associated chains. According to a later analysis, parvovirus B19, influenza, CMV and Epstein-Barr virus appeared linked to several top co-occurrence clusters. Across donors, most TCR sequences were observed very rarely, whereas some public TCRs were present in many individuals. Cytomegalovirus status was reported to be diagnosed by the classifier with high specificity and sensitivity in both the original and validation cohorts. A few of the identified cytomegalovirus-associated TCR beta chains were confirmed in vitro to be specific for cytomegalovirus antigens. The cohort was sequenced for TCR beta chains only, and without alpha or paired-chain data the features that could be detected were limited. In a later genetic analysis, fewer N-insertions in productive TCRs were reported among donors in an Asian-associated ancestry cluster than the roughly 640-donor mean.

The sample holds many counts of this clone. Its target antigen remains unknown. One base away there is no much larger clone; base qualities are not given. In total, about 650 healthy bone marrow donors made up the cohort. At the time of sampling, all cohort members were nominally healthy, though unrecorded immune exposures were likely present. The donor tested CMV seropositive and was one of the 289 seropositive cohort members. Every donor gave a peripheral blood sample, and the peripheral blood mononuclear cells from that sample were used for TCR beta sequencing. The Qiagen DNeasy Blood Extraction Kit was used to extract genomic DNA from the blood cell samples. Input material: PBMCs. The clonotype comes from a woman aged 55-69 years in good health and CMV-seropositive.

CDR3 sequence: CASTNEEDSLSWGYTF. The base sequence is TGTGCCAGCACCAATGAGGAGGACTCTCTATCCTGGGGCTACACCTTC. The chain is assembled from TRBV28 and TRBJ1-2; confidence is insufficient to name the D gene. For CDR1 and CDR2, the germline V gene lists MDHEN and SYDVKM. From cysteine to phenylalanine, the CDR3 is 16 amino acids long. The retained sequence is limited to the CDR3, 48 bases, with the frame set at the first base. The junction shows trimming of 7 bases on V and 8 bases on J, plus 26 bases between the germline ends.